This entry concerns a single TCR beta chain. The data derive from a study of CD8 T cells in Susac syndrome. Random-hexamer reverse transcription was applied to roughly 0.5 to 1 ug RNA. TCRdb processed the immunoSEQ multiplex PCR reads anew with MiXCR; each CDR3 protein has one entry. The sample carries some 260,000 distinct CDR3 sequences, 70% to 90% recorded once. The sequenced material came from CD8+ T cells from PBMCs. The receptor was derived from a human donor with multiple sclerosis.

DNA for the CDR3: TGCGCCAGCAGCTCGCGGGCCCTCTCTGGAAACACCATATATTTT. This gives the protein CASSSRALSGNTIYF. The rearrangement uses TRBV4-1 and TRBJ1-3; no definite D call. Germline CDR1 is MGHRA and CDR2 is YSYEKL. The CDR3 covers 15 residues. V gave up 5 bases and J gave up 0 bases, with 11 bases separating them.